The next 27 T cell receptor beta chains were all read from a single sample in a study of shared clonotypes between healthy human individuals. Sequencing used immunoSEQ multiplex PCR; TCRdb keeps in-frame clones, though not all of them. The top ten clones hold 1% to 1.5% of a sample with 1.5 million to 2.5 million clones, about 95% of them seen once. The naive CD8 population came from CD45RO-negative cells selected for CCR7, without terminally differentiated effector memory CD45RA+ cells. Sequenced material: naive CD8+ T cells sorted from blood. The receptors come from a man aged 18 to 35 in good health.

This chain uses TRBV4-1 with TRBJ2-2; 9 bases fit TRBD1. CDR1 and CDR2 (germline): MGHRA, YSYEKL. V shed 1 base, J shed 5 bases, and the junction held 8 bases outside the gene matches. The length of the CDR3 is 17 residues. This chain's CDR3 is CASSQGPGTGTTGELFF. CDR3 in DNA: TGCGCCAGCAGCCAAGGCCCCGGGACAGGGACAACCGGGGAGCTGTTTTTT.

This rearrangement joins TRBV21-1 to TRBJ2-3; the table's D gene call, TRBD1, was not cross checked with the DNA. TRBV21-1 has pseudogene status. The CDR3 is 16 residues long. The CDR3: CASSITGTWGTDTQYF. CDR3 bases: TGTGCCAGCAGCATAACAGGGACGTGGGGCACAGATACGCAGTATTTT.

The chain combines TRBV5-1 with TRBJ2-5; 12 nucleotides line up with TRBD2. Germline CDR1 and CDR2: SGHRS and YFSETQ. The length of the CDR3 is 15 residues. Trimming removed 5 bases from V and 2 bases from J; junction bases left unmatched: 4. The CDR3 protein is CASSSTSGGQETQYF. Here the CDR3 DNA reads TGCGCCAGCAGTTCGACTAGCGGGGGACAAGAGACCCAGTACTTC.

This chain links TRBV6-6 with TRBJ2-2, with unresolved D. Germline V gene lookup returns CDR1 MNHNY and CDR2 SVGAGI (reference sequence). V lost 0 bases and J 4 bases, leaving 12 bases between the germline ends. The CDR3 is 16 residues long. In DNA, the CDR3 is TGTGCCAGCAGTTACTCGTCAGGTCACGCCACCGGGGAGCTGTTTTTT. Protein: CASSYSSGHATGELFF.

V is TRBV6-1 and J is TRBJ2-7; D is unclear. Trimming pared 1 base from V and 7 bases from J, leaving 11 bases between. Looked up from germline, CDR1 is MNHNS and CDR2 is SASEGT. The CDR3 totals 13 residues. The CDR3 region has the DNA TGTGCCAGCAGTGAAGGGACGGCCCTTGAGCAGTACTTC. This gives the protein CASSEGTALEQYF.

To note about this clone: One junction end does not reproduce the germline sequence, and a read error may be involved. The chain is built from TRBV7-9 and TRBJ1-1; D uncertain. Looked up from germline, CDR1 is SEHNR and CDR2 is FQNEAQ (reference sequence). This CDR3 region has 13 residues. The CDR3 here is CASSPERNPEAFF. In DNA, the CDR3 is TGTGCCAGCAGCCCGGAGAGGAACCCTGAAGCTTTCTTT.

This sequence joins TRBV7-8 and TRBJ2-7; 10 nucleotides align to TRBD1. This CDR3 comprises 17 residues. V gave up 2 bases and J gave up 5 bases; unmatched junction bases: 12. Germline assignment: CDR1 SGHVS and CDR2 FQNEAQ. The CDR3 loop is CASSLTGTGVLVHEQYF. CDR3 sequence (DNA): TGTGCCAGCAGCTTAACCGGGACAGGGGTGTTAGTCCACGAGCAGTACTTC.

The table lists this clone with a few counts. This chain links TRBV10-1 with TRBJ2-2; 8 nucleotides align to TRBD2. This CDR3 has 15 amino acids. Germline-derived CDR1 and CDR2 are WNHNN and SYGVQD (reference sequence). V gave up 3 bases and J gave up 6 bases; unmatched junction bases: 6. This chain's CDR3 is CASSDEGLVSGELFF. The CDR3, as DNA: TGCGCCAGCAGTGATGAGGGACTAGTCTCCGGGGAGCTGTTTTTT.

The chain joins TRBV5-6 to TRBJ2-3; no clear D. The CDR3 sequence is 16 residues long. With 0 bases removed from V and 2 bases from J, the gap between germline ends came to 13 bases. Germline CDR1 is SGHDT and CDR2 is YYEEEE. For the CDR3, the DNA is TGTGCCAGCAGCTTGGATCGGCAGCTAGACACAGATACGCAGTATTTT. Protein product: CASSLDRQLDTDTQYF.

The genes are TRBV11-3 and TRBJ2-7; no definite D call. Trimming took off 4 bases at V and 0 bases at J, with 10 bases between the two ends. CDR1 is SGHNT, CDR2 YENEEA, per germline. This CDR3 contains 14 residues. CDR3 region: CASSSPAPSYEQYF. CDR3 in DNA: TGTGCCAGCAGCTCCCCGGCGCCCTCCTACGAGCAGTACTTC.

The chain recombines TRBV7-9 with TRBJ2-7, with 9 bases aligning to TRBD2. The V gene end was trimmed by 0 bases and the J gene end by 2 bases; junction bases not matched to a gene: 8. From germline, CDR1 is SEHNR and CDR2 FQNEAQ (reference sequence). The CDR3 totals 17 residues. CDR3 bases: TGTGCCAGCAGCTTAGCGCCGAGGGTAGCGGGAGCCTACGAGCAGTACTTC. Amino acid sequence: CASSLAPRVAGAYEQYF.

In DNA form, the CDR3 reads TGTGCCAGCAGCTTAGATGGGAGGGCCTTCAATGAGCAGTTCTTC. Translation gives CASSLDGRAFNEQFF. This chain connects TRBV7-2 to TRBJ2-1; 7 bases fit TRBD2. Germline trimming cut 1 base from V and 6 bases from J; bases unmatched to any gene: 6. Per germline, CDR1 SGHTA and CDR2 FQGNSA. The CDR3 runs 15 residues.

This chain connects TRBV30 to TRBJ2-3; D gene ambiguous. The V end was cut by 1 base, the J end by 0 bases, with 8 bases between. CDR3 length equals 14 residues. CDR1 is GTSNPN and CDR2 is SVGIG in the germline V gene (reference sequence). The CDR3 is CAWSAAASTDTQYF. CDR3 DNA sequence: TGTGCCTGGAGTGCGGCAGCAAGCACAGATACGCAGTATTTT.

A word on this clone: The same CDR3 arises from other DNA sequences in this sample as well. The rearrangement uses TRBV9 and TRBJ2-7; D might be TRBD2 (6 bases). Trimming shortened V by 2 bases and J by 2 bases, and 14 bases separated the two germline ends. This CDR3 has 15 amino acids. From germline, CDR1 is SGDLS and CDR2 YYNGEE. The CDR3 here is CASSVGGGATYEQYF. The CDR3 nucleotides are TGTGCCAGCAGCGTGGGAGGAGGGGCCACCTACGAGCAGTACTTC.

The chain uses TRBV13 and TRBJ2-1; D might be TRBD2 (6 bases). There are 13 residues in the CDR3. Between the trimmed V and J ends, which lost 4 bases and 5 bases, there was a span of 9 bases. CDR1 is PRHDT, CDR2 FYEKMQ, per germline (reference sequence). For the CDR3, the DNA is TGTGCCAGCAGCTCGGGGGTAAACAATGAGCAGTTCTTC. This translates into CASSSGVNNEQFF.

V and J are TRBV29-1 and TRBJ2-3; D remains ambiguous. CDR3 length: 14 residues. Germline V CDR1 and CDR2: SQVTM, ANQGSEA. Trimming took 1 base from V and 1 from J, leaving 9 bases between them. The CDR3 DNA follows: TGCAGCGTTGAAGGGGAACTGGGCACAGATACGCAGTATTTT. It translates to CSVEGELGTDTQYF.

This clone has only one observation. The rearrangement uses TRBV6-5 and TRBJ2-3, with D perhaps being TRBD1 or TRBD2 (5 bases each). CDR3 size: 15 residues. The germline V and J ends were trimmed by 5 bases and 1 base, with 13 bases remaining between them. Germline loops: CDR1 MNHEY, CDR2 SVGAGI. CDR3 protein: CASSTAGRGTDTQYF. The CDR3 DNA sequence: TGTGCCAGCAGTACCGCGGGCAGGGGCACAGATACGCAGTATTTT.

The chain recombines TRBV30 with TRBJ2-5, with D unclear. Germline values: CDR1 GTSNPN, CDR2 SVGIG (reference sequence). With 8 bases removed from V and 3 bases from J, the gap between germline ends came to 7 bases. This CDR3 spans 10 amino acids. DNA of the CDR3: TGTGCCACAGAGGAAGAGACCCAGTACTTC. It translates to CATEEETQYF.

The J gene is TRBJ1-2, the V gene TRBV25-1, with 11 bases lining up with TRBD1. CDR1 is MGHDK and CDR2 is SYGVNS in the germline V gene. The trim removed 4 bases at V and 2 bases at J, leaving 6 bases unmatched. The CDR3 is 16 residues long. The CDR3 here is CASSGPRDRGNYGYTF. CDR3 DNA: TGTGCCAGCAGTGGACCCCGGGACAGGGGGAACTATGGCTACACCTTC.

The rearrangement uses TRBV11-3 and TRBJ2-7, with TRBD1 identical over 10 bases. The CDR3 contains 15 residues. The germline gives CDR1 SGHNT, CDR2 YENEEA. V gave up 4 bases and J gave up 4 bases; unmatched junction bases: 7. The CDR3 DNA reads TGTGCCAGCAGCTCACGTGGGACAGGGGATTACGAGCAGTACTTC. Its translation is CASSSRGTGDYEQYF.

This chain links TRBV15 with TRBJ2-7, with TRBD2 as a possible D gene (5 bases). The ends were cut back, 6 bases at V and 3 bases at J, with 9 bases in the middle. This CDR3 has 12 residues. CDR1 and CDR2 from the germline V gene are LNHNV and YYDKDF (reference sequence). CDR3: CATRDTSYEQYF. CDR3 nucleotide sequence: TGTGCCACCAGGGATACTAGCTACGAGCAGTACTTC.

The genes are TRBV4-1 and TRBJ2-5; 7 positions agree with TRBD2. This CDR3 is built from 15 residues. Germline loops: CDR1 MGHRA, CDR2 YSYEKL. V dropped 0 bases and J dropped 3; count of bases not matched to a gene: 4. In DNA form, the CDR3 reads TGCGCCAGCAGCCAAGATTCTGCGGGGGAAGAGACCCAGTACTTC. It codes for CASSQDSAGEETQYF.

The rearrangement uses TRBV4-2 and TRBJ2-7; no clear D gene. CDR1 and CDR2 from the germline V gene are LGHNA and YNFKEQ. CDR3 length: 13 amino acids. The ends were cut back, 0 bases at V and 0 bases at J, with 3 bases in the middle. CDR3 protein: CASSQEYSYEQYF. In nucleotides, the CDR3 is TGTGCCAGCAGCCAAGAATACTCCTACGAGCAGTACTTC.

The chain employs TRBV19 and TRBJ1-1; D is possibly TRBD1 (5 bases). The germline V gene has CDR1 LNHDA and CDR2 SQIVND (reference sequence). This CDR3 is built from 13 residues. Trimming left V 5 bases short and J 3 bases short, with 10 bases between. The CDR3 loop is CASSFSGDTEAFF. The CDR3 DNA reads TGTGCCAGTAGTTTTTCGGGGGACACTGAAGCTTTCTTT.

The chain is built from TRBV7-3 and TRBJ2-2; D gene uncertain. Germline V lookup: CDR1 SGHTA, CDR2 FQGTGA. V was trimmed by 0 bases and J by 6 bases, leaving 5 bases between them. The CDR3 totals 13 residues. The CDR3 nucleotides read TGTGCCAGCAGCTTAACGTCAGCCGGGGAGCTGTTTTTT. Amino acids: CASSLTSAGELFF.

The chain carries TRBV6-6 and TRBJ2-5; the D is unclear. V was shortened by 0 bases and J by 5 bases, with 13 bases between the two germline ends. This CDR3 comprises 15 residues. Germline V gene lookup returns CDR1 MNHNY and CDR2 SVGAGI (reference sequence). For the CDR3, the DNA is TGTGCCAGCAGTTACTCGGATGTGGATTGGGAGACCCAGTACTTC. It codes for CASSYSDVDWETQYF.

The chain has TRBV4-2 and TRBJ1-3; maybe TRBD1 (5 bases). The CDR3 totals 14 residues. With 4 bases removed from V and 6 bases from J, the gap between germline ends came to 13 bases. The germline V gene encodes CDR1 LGHNA and CDR2 YNFKEQ. The CDR3 loop reads CASSPVGAENTIYF. CDR3 sequence (DNA): TGTGCCAGCAGCCCTGTAGGGGCAGAAAACACCATATATTTT.